A single sample gave rise to the 29 T cell receptor beta chains below, sequenced in a study of beta chain features in type 1 diabetes. Study-wide results and caveats: In all four CD4+ subsets, TCRB CDR3 length was significantly, moderately reduced in type 1 diabetes.

Their specific antigens are unknown. cDNA synthesis used the whole RNA isolate, giving expressed TCRB sequences. The data were produced by immunoSEQ multiplex PCR, yet TCRdb's version contains in-frame clones alone and is incomplete. The repertoire holds hundreds of thousands of clones, with around 15% as singletons. Sequencing was performed on naive CD4+ T cells from blood. All receptors derive from a man younger than 30 with type 1 diabetes.

This chain uses TRBV11-2 with TRBJ1-6; no clear D. This CDR3 spans 14 amino acids. Germline V gene data show CDR1 as SGHAT and CDR2 as FQNNGV. The V end lost 2 bases, the J end lost 8 bases, and 10 bases lay between the germline ends. CDR3 in amino acids: CASSLSGRDSPLHF. The CDR3 region has the DNA TGTGCCAGCAGCTTAAGTGGGAGGGATTCACCCCTCCACTTT.

A few counts support this clone. This chain links TRBV6-5 with TRBJ1-3; D ambiguous. This CDR3 has 14 residues. Germline loops: CDR1 MNHEY, CDR2 SVGAGI. Trimming took 10 bases from V and 0 from J, leaving 13 bases between them. The CDR3 coding sequence is TGTGCCACCTCGGGTGCCACCTCTGGAAACACCATATATTTT. Protein sequence: CATSGATSGNTIYF.

This clone was observed a handful of times. The CDR3 region has the DNA TGTGCCAGCAGTTTGCCGGGACAGGGGTCGGTGAATACGCAGTATTTT. The encoded protein is CASSLPGQGSVNTQYF. The rearrangement uses TRBV27 and TRBJ2-3, with TRBD1 matching over 10 bases. This CDR3 has 16 residues. Germline-derived CDR1 and CDR2 are MNHEY and SMNVEV (reference sequence). V shed 3 bases, J shed 7 bases, and the junction held 10 bases outside the gene matches.

Only a few counts were recorded for this clone. This chain uses TRBV5-6 with TRBJ2-1; D not certain. The germline V gene encodes CDR1 SGHDT and CDR2 YYEEEE. Trimming removed 0 bases at V and 8 bases at J, with 12 bases between. This CDR3 comprises 14 residues. CDR3 nucleotide sequence: TGTGCCAGCAGCTTGGTTCCGGCTGGGGATGAGCAGTTCTTC. This sequence encodes CASSLVPAGDEQFF.

This clone was detected a few times. Within the sample, other DNA sequences also encode this same CDR3. This chain links TRBV29-1 with TRBJ1-2; 11 nucleotides line up with TRBD1. V shed 6 bases and J 4 bases; nucleotides not matched to a gene: 1. The CDR3 has 12 amino acids. Germline CDR1 reads SQVTM; CDR2 reads ANQGSEA. The CDR3 DNA sequence: TGCAGCGTGGGGACAGGGGGCTATGGCTACACCTTC. Amino acids: CSVGTGGYGYTF. The full variable domain, in which reference TRBV29-1 and TRBJ1-2 provide the parts outside the CDR3, is SAVISQKPSRDICQRGTSLTIQCQVDSQVTMMFWYRQQPGQSLTLIATANQGSEATYESGFVIDKFPISRPNLTFSTLTVSNMSPEDSSIYLCSVGTGGYGYTFGSGTRLTVV.

V gene TRBV21-1 combines with J gene TRBJ1-2; the table's D call, TRBD1, has no DNA check behind it. TRBV21-1 is annotated as a pseudogene. This CDR3 spans 13 amino acids. This chain's CDR3 is CASKHRNHYGYTF. The CDR3 nucleotides read TGTGCCAGCAAGCACAGGAACCACTATGGCTACACCTTC.

There are a few counts of this clone. This rearrangement joins TRBV5-6 to TRBJ1-1; D possibly corresponds to TRBD1 (6 bases). Germline assignment: CDR1 SGHDT and CDR2 YYEEEE. The CDR3 totals 14 residues. Trimming pared 3 bases from V and 3 bases from J, leaving 12 bases between. The CDR3 nucleotides read TGTGCCAGCAGCTACAGGGATCTCGACACTGAAGCTTTCTTT. This translates into CASSYRDLDTEAFF.

This clone was detected only a few times. V is TRBV4-2 and J is TRBJ2-2; 9 positions match TRBD1. CDR3 length: 15 amino acids. V was pared by 5 bases and J by 4 bases, with 5 bases of the junction left unmatched. The germline gives CDR1 LGHNA, CDR2 YNFKEQ. DNA of the CDR3: TGTGCCAGCAGCTGGGACAGGGAAGGCACCGGGGAGCTGTTTTTT. Amino acids: CASSWDREGTGELFF.

This clone was detected a few times. The J gene is TRBJ1-1, the V gene TRBV29-1; 7 positions agree with TRBD1. The CDR3 length is 15 residues. CDR1 is SQVTM and CDR2 is ANQGSEA in the germline V gene. The V gene end was trimmed by 0 bases and the J gene end by 5 bases; junction bases not matched to a gene: 9. The CDR3: CSVEEGWAGGTEAFF. The CDR3 region has the DNA TGCAGCGTTGAAGAAGGATGGGCAGGGGGTACTGAAGCTTTCTTT.

This rearrangement joins TRBV18 to TRBJ1-5; 9 bases map to TRBD1. Trimming removed 6 bases from V and 1 base from J; junction bases left unmatched: 4. This CDR3 has 15 residues. Per the germline V gene, CDR1 is KGHSH and CDR2 is LQKENI. In DNA form, the CDR3 reads TGTGCCAGCTCGCAGGGACAGGGAAGCAATCAGCCCCAGCATTTT. It specifies CASSQGQGSNQPQHF.

The gene calls are TRBV6-6 and TRBJ2-2, with D maybe TRBD1 (6 bases). The CDR3 is 15 residues long. Germline loops: CDR1 MNHNY, CDR2 SVGAGI (reference sequence). With 1 base removed from V and 4 bases from J, the gap between germline ends came to 10 bases. The CDR3 sequence: CASSYYTGTTGELFF. As DNA, the CDR3 is TGTGCCAGCAGTTACTATACAGGGACCACCGGGGAGCTGTTTTTT.

The chain combines TRBV9 with TRBJ2-3, with TRBD2 matching over 13 bases. Germline trimming cut 1 base from V and 1 base from J; bases unmatched to any gene: 6. Germline assignment: CDR1 SGDLS and CDR2 YYNGEE. The CDR3 runs 18 residues. The CDR3 reads CASSVRDGTSGGTDTQYF. CDR3 DNA sequence: TGTGCCAGCAGCGTAAGGGATGGGACTAGCGGGGGCACAGATACGCAGTATTTT.

This clone occurred a few times. The V gene is TRBV12-5, the J gene TRBJ2-2, with D uncertain. Germline V lookup: CDR1 LGHNT, CDR2 FRNRAP. This CDR3 has 14 residues. V was trimmed by 6 bases and J by 1 base, leaving 9 bases between them. The DNA for the CDR3 is TGTGCTAGTGGGGGTGGGAAGAACACCGGGGAGCTGTTTTTT. Amino acids: CASGGGKNTGELFF.

This clone was seen more than once but under ten times. The chain couples TRBV6-1 to TRBJ1-2; 7 bases line up with TRBD1. After removal of 5 bases from V and 8 bases from J, the junction contained 5 bases not matched to a gene. Per germline, CDR1 MNHNS and CDR2 SASEGT. The CDR3 runs 12 residues. The CDR3 DNA reads TGTGCCAGCAGTTTGACAGGGCGAGGCTACACCTTC. This translates into CASSLTGRGYTF.

There are a few counts of this clone. This chain joins TRBV14 and TRBJ2-2; 10 bases agree with TRBD2. CDR1 is SGHDN and CDR2 is FVKESK in the germline V gene. This CDR3 region has 18 residues. The V gene end was trimmed by 4 bases and the J gene end by 0 bases; junction bases not matched to a gene: 8. The DNA of the CDR3 is TGTGCCAGCAGCCCCTCCTTAGCGGGGGGCACGAACACCGGGGAGCTGTTTTTT. Translation: CASSPSLAGGTNTGELFF.

This clone has a handful of counts. V and J are TRBV18 and TRBJ1-5, with D perhaps TRBD1 (6 bases). V lost 6 bases and J lost 0, with 12 bases in between. The CDR3 runs 15 residues. Germline V gene data show CDR1 as KGHSH and CDR2 as LQKENI. CDR3 amino acids: CASSRGGYSNQPQHF. CDR3 sequence (DNA): TGTGCCAGCTCCCGAGGGGGTTATAGCAATCAGCCCCAGCATTTT.

V usage is TRBV2 and J usage is TRBJ1-4; D perhaps matches TRBD1 (6 bases). V was shortened by 5 bases and J by 8 bases, with 15 bases between the two germline ends. The CDR3 spans 14 residues. The germline CDR1 and CDR2 sequences are SNHLY and FYNNEI. CDR3 sequence: CASSLRGGREKLFF. CDR3 nucleotides: TGTGCCAGCAGTCTCCGTGGGGGCCGGGAAAAACTGTTTTTT.

The chain has TRBV6-5 and TRBJ1-1, with D possibly TRBD1 on 5 matching bases. The CDR3 covers 15 residues. Trimming removed 0 bases at V and 5 bases at J, with 13 bases between. Per germline, CDR1 MNHEY and CDR2 SVGAGI. This chain's CDR3 is CASSYSGRGGTEAFF. In nucleotides, the CDR3 is TGTGCCAGCAGTTACTCAGGTAGGGGAGGGACTGAAGCTTTCTTT.

This sequence joins TRBV7-2 and TRBJ2-3; maybe TRBD2 (6 bases). This CDR3 comprises 16 residues. The germline V and J ends were trimmed by 3 bases and 1 base, with 14 bases remaining between them. Germline CDR1 SGHTA, CDR2 FQGNSA. DNA for the CDR3: TGTGCCAGCAGCTTCTTAGCGGACGTAGGCACAGATACGCAGTATTTT. Translation gives CASSFLADVGTDTQYF.

This clone has a handful of counts. CDR3 in DNA: TGTGCCTGGAGTGTAAGGGGAGGTCCCAATCAGCCCCAGCATTTT. Translating it yields CAWSVRGGPNQPQHF. This chain connects TRBV30 to TRBJ1-5, with D possibly matching TRBD1 (5 bases). This CDR3 contains 15 residues. Trimming pared 0 bases from V and 3 bases from J, leaving 12 bases between. CDR1 and CDR2 from the germline V gene are GTSNPN and SVGIG (reference sequence). The whole variable domain, filled in from reference TRBV30 and TRBJ1-5, reads SQTIHQWPATLVQPVGSPLSLECTVEGTSNPNLYWYRQAAGRGLQLLFYSVGIGQISSEVPQNLSASRPQDRQFILSSKKLLLSDSGFYLCAWSVRGGPNQPQHFGDGTRLSIL.

The V and J genes are TRBV7-2 and TRBJ1-4; 9 bases fit TRBD1. CDR1 is SGHTA and CDR2 is FQGNSA in the germline V gene. The CDR3 is 16 residues long. V was pared by 5 bases and J by 5 bases, with 9 bases of the junction left unmatched. In nucleotides, the CDR3 is TGTGCCAGCAGCCCTACAGGGGGCGCCTCAAATGAAAAACTGTTTTTT. This codes for CASSPTGGASNEKLFF.

The V call is TRBV9, the J call TRBJ2-1; TRBD2 aligns across 7 bases. CDR1 is SGDLS and CDR2 is YYNGEE in the germline V gene. The CDR3 loop spans 16 amino acids. The V and J ends lost 3 bases and 4 bases, in that order; junction bases with no gene match: 10. As DNA, the CDR3 is TGTGCCAGCAGCGGACTAGCACCGAATGGATACAATGAGCAGTTCTTC. It translates to CASSGLAPNGYNEQFF.

V gene TRBV19 combines with J gene TRBJ2-7; D is undetermined. Between the trimmed V and J ends, which lost 6 bases and 3 bases, there was a span of 18 bases. The CDR3 sequence is 15 residues long. Germline V gene data show CDR1 as LNHDA and CDR2 as SQIVND (reference sequence). CDR3 in DNA: TGTGCCAGTAGCTCTAGGGTCCAGCCTTACTACGAGCAGTACTTC. Its protein product is CASSSRVQPYYEQYF.

Only a few counts were recorded for this clone. The chain recombines TRBV6-6 with TRBJ1-1; D is uncertain. Germline V CDR1 and CDR2: MNHNY, SVGAGI (reference sequence). The CDR3 runs to 14 residues. V was trimmed by 7 bases and J by 1 base, leaving 13 bases between them. The DNA for the CDR3 is TGTGCCAGCATTAGTTCGGGCGGGAACACTGAAGCTTTCTTT. Translated, it gives CASISSGGNTEAFF.

This clone was detected a few times. In DNA form, the CDR3 reads TGTGCCTGGTCAAGAGGCCCACGGGAGACCCAGTACTTC. This encodes CAWSRGPRETQYF. V and J are TRBV30 and TRBJ2-5; D not certain. CDR3 size: 13 residues. CDR1 is GTSNPN and CDR2 is SVGIG in the germline V gene (reference sequence). V lost 5 bases to trimming and J lost 5 bases, with 15 bases between them.

The V and J genes are TRBV7-9 and TRBJ1-4; 7 bases map to TRBD1. The CDR3 has 14 amino acids. Germline CDR1 is SEHNR and CDR2 is FQNEAQ (reference sequence). V shed 4 bases, J shed 7 bases, and the junction held 6 bases outside the gene matches. CDR3 sequence (DNA): TGTGCCAGCAGCTCCGACAGGGATAGTGAAAAACTGTTTTTT. The encoded protein is CASSSDRDSEKLFF.

Only a few counts were recorded for this clone. The rearrangement joins TRBV9 to TRBJ1-1, with D maybe TRBD1 (5 bases). Germline CDR1 and CDR2: SGDLS and YYNGEE. With 4 bases removed from V and 7 bases from J, the gap between germline ends came to 23 bases. This CDR3 is built from 16 residues. DNA of the CDR3: TGTGCCAGCAGCCCAGAGGGTGGACTCATGGGGGGTGAAGCTTTCTTT. Amino acids: CASSPEGGLMGGEAFF.

This sequence joins TRBV2 and TRBJ2-6, with 12 bases matching TRBD1. This CDR3 contains 18 residues. V trimming: 1 base; J trimming: 3 bases; junction bases outside the gene matches: 4. Per germline, CDR1 SNHLY and CDR2 FYNNEI. This CDR3 reads CASSEVGTGGGGANVLTF. CDR3 nucleotide sequence: TGTGCCAGCAGTGAAGTTGGGACAGGGGGCGGTGGGGCCAACGTCCTGACTTTC.

The J gene is TRBJ2-5, the V gene TRBV5-6, with TRBD1 identical over 7 bases. The CDR3 has 15 residues. V lost 0 bases to trimming and J lost 4 bases; unmatched junction nucleotides: 6. Germline V gene sequence: CDR1 SGHDT, CDR2 YYEEEE. CDR3 protein: CASSLVVTGRETQYF. For the CDR3, the DNA is TGTGCCAGCAGCTTGGTGGTGACAGGGCGAGAGACCCAGTACTTC.